The 32 T cell receptor beta chains in this list originate from one sample, sequenced in a study of human T cells and chemical hapten exposure. TCRdb used MiXCR to reprocess the RACE reads, holding one entry per CDR3 protein. The data hold over 100,000 distinct CDR3 sequences, with 8.5% to 9.5% observed a single time. The time point is: healthy volunteer bleed at 2 weeks. Total RNA was isolated from whole blood that had not been fractionated. The sample was whole blood. The receptors originated from a male donor in good health. Some clones in this sample may be carry-over from other donors' samples.

This clonotype was detected many times. The rearrangement joins TRBV27 to TRBJ1-2, with 11 bases fitting TRBD1. From germline, CDR1 is MNHEY and CDR2 SMNVEV (reference sequence). J was trimmed by 7 bases and V by 6 bases; bases with no gene match: 7. The CDR3 is 14 amino acids. CDR3 region: CASSWDRGSAGYTF. CDR3 nucleotides: TGTGCCAGCAGCTGGGACAGGGGGAGTGCTGGCTACACCTTC.

This clonotype was detected only a few times. The rearrangement links TRBV27 to TRBJ2-5; D possibly corresponds to TRBD1 (6 bases). This CDR3 comprises 13 residues. Trimming took 1 base from V and 6 from J, leaving 9 bases between them. In germline, CDR1 is MNHEY, CDR2 SMNVEV (reference sequence). CDR3 region: CASSLLGTQTQYF. The CDR3 bases are TGTGCCAGCAGTTTATTGGGGACACAGACCCAGTACTTC.

The rearrangement uses TRBV7-2 and TRBJ1-2; maybe TRBD1 (6 bases). Trimming left V 9 bases short and J 7 bases short, with 12 bases between. Germline V gene lookup returns CDR1 SGHTA and CDR2 FQGNSA. CDR3 length: 11 amino acids. This CDR3 reads CASSGAGGYTF. The CDR3 DNA reads TGTGCCAGTTCAGGGGCTGGTGGCTACACCTTC.

This clonotype was counted only a few times. V gene TRBV5-8 combines with J gene TRBJ2-7; D possibly corresponds to TRBD1 (5 bases). This CDR3 has 13 amino acids. The germline gives CDR1 SGHTS, CDR2 YDEGEE. V was trimmed by 5 bases and J by 4 bases, leaving 13 bases between them. CDR3 in DNA: TGTGCCAGCAGTCAAGGCAGGGTTTACGAGCAGTACTTC. Translation gives CASSQGRVYEQYF.

J is TRBJ2-1 and V is TRBV2; 9 nucleotides agree with TRBD2. There are 20 residues in the CDR3. Germline loops: CDR1 SNHLY, CDR2 FYNNEI. With 0 bases clipped from V and 4 bases from J, the junction kept 16 bases outside the gene matches. The CDR3 sequence is CASSEAPAASGTLSYNEQFF. The CDR3 DNA reads as TGTGCCAGCAGTGAAGCGCCAGCGGCTAGCGGGACTCTTTCTTACAATGAGCAGTTCTTC.

This clonotype was seen more than once but under ten times. J is TRBJ2-1 and V is TRBV29-1; a possible D gene is TRBD2 (6 bases). Germline-derived CDR1 and CDR2 are SQVTM and ANQGSEA. This CDR3 has 13 amino acids. V was shortened by 7 bases and J by 7 bases, with 17 bases between the two germline ends. The DNA for the CDR3 is TGCAGCGGGGGGGACGGTAACGAGAATGAGCAGTTCTTC. It specifies CSGGDGNENEQFF.

This clonotype was seen more than once but under ten times. V and J are TRBV20-1 and TRBJ2-3; 12 bases fit TRBD2. Losses at the gene ends were 5 bases for V and 9 bases for J; bases not matched to a gene: 9. The length of the CDR3 is 14 residues. Germline-derived CDR1 and CDR2 are DFQATT and SNEGSKA (reference sequence). This CDR3 is CSAFLAGGPGTQYF. The CDR3 nucleotides are TGCAGTGCTTTTCTAGCGGGAGGGCCTGGAACGCAGTATTTT.

The chain employs TRBV19 and TRBJ2-1; D remains unclear. This CDR3 is built from 17 residues. V was clipped by 3 bases and J by 5 bases, with 20 bases between them. Germline CDR1 is LNHDA and CDR2 is SQIVND (reference sequence). The DNA of the CDR3 is TGTGCCAGTAGTATGGGCCACGGACGGTATCCTGACAATGAGCAGTTCTTC. Amino acid sequence: CASSMGHGRYPDNEQFF.

This clonotype has at least ten counts. This rearrangement joins TRBV12-3 or TRBV12-4 to TRBJ2-5; no definite D call. The CDR3 is 12 residues long. Between the trimmed V and J ends, which lost 6 bases and 7 bases, there was a span of 12 bases. CDR3 residues: CASRGSFVTQYF. The CDR3 nucleotides read TGTGCCAGCAGGGGGTCATTCGTGACCCAGTACTTC.

This clonotype has only a few counts. This sequence joins TRBV7-9 and TRBJ1-5; 8 bases fit TRBD1. J was trimmed by 8 bases and V by 5 bases; bases with no gene match: 11. Looked up from germline, CDR1 is SEHNR and CDR2 is FQNEAQ (reference sequence). This CDR3 is 15 amino acids long. This CDR3 is CASSPAGQGDKPQHF. As DNA, the CDR3 is TGTGCCAGCAGCCCCGCAGGACAGGGCGACAAGCCCCAGCATTTT.

This clonotype was detected ten times or more. This rearrangement joins TRBV4-3 to TRBJ2-2; no definite D call. This CDR3 is built from 14 residues. Germline V gene sequence: CDR1 LGHNA, CDR2 YSLEER. Trimming took 0 bases from V and 4 from J, leaving 6 bases between them. CDR3 in DNA: TGCGCCAGCAGCCAAGAGCCCAGCACCGGGGAGCTGTTTTTT. It codes for CASSQEPSTGELFF.

The chain has TRBV4-1 and TRBJ1-4; the match to TRBD1 covers 10 bases. V lost 3 bases to trimming and J lost 4 bases; unmatched junction nucleotides: 11. Germline V gene sequence: CDR1 MGHRA, CDR2 YSYEKL. The CDR3 consists of 18 residues. The CDR3 reads CASSHPPGQGIGNEKLFF. In nucleotides, the CDR3 is TGCGCCAGCAGCCACCCGCCGGGACAGGGGATTGGTAATGAAAAACTGTTTTTT.

The rearrangement links TRBV6-5 to TRBJ2-1; perhaps D is TRBD1 or TRBD2 (5 bases each). The V end lost 2 bases, the J end lost 4 bases, and 9 bases lay between the germline ends. Germline V CDR1 and CDR2: MNHEY, SVGAGI. This CDR3 is built from 14 residues. The CDR3 nucleotides read TGTGCCAGCAGTTACACGGGACCGTACAATGAGCAGTTCTTC. As protein: CASSYTGPYNEQFF.

This clonotype was seen at least ten times. The chain has TRBV4-2 and TRBJ1-6; D is ambiguous. Trimming removed 3 bases at V and 7 bases at J, with 16 bases between. The CDR3 consists of 16 residues. Germline CDR1 reads LGHNA; CDR2 reads YNFKEQ. The CDR3 DNA reads TGTGCCAGCAGCCAGATAAAGCGACCCTTAAATTCACCCCTCCACTTT. Translating gives CASSQIKRPLNSPLHF.

This clonotype was seen at least ten times. At one boundary the junction diverges from the germline segment, which might be a read error. The chain recombines TRBV4-3 with TRBJ2-5; no definite D call. The CDR3 covers 15 residues. The germline V gene encodes CDR1 LGHNA and CDR2 YSLEER. In nucleotides, the CDR3 is TGCGCCAGCAGCCAAGATCAGCTGACGCAAGGGACCCAGTACTTC. The encoded protein is CASSQDQLTQGTQYF.

This clonotype has ten or more counts. The chain uses TRBV4-3 and TRBJ2-1; 9 bases are shared with TRBD2. The CDR3 totals 17 residues. From germline, CDR1 is LGHNA and CDR2 YSLEER. Trimming at V came to 0 bases and at J to 0 bases, leaving 3 bases not matched to a gene. For the CDR3, the DNA is TGCGCCAGCAGCCAAGAGGTAGCGGGGGACTCCTACAATGAGCAGTTCTTC. Protein sequence: CASSQEVAGDSYNEQFF.

The chain employs TRBV12-3 or TRBV12-4 and TRBJ2-7; unclear D gene. V dropped 3 bases and J dropped 3 bases, with 12 bases sitting between them. The CDR3 runs to 14 residues. CDR3 nucleotides: TGTGCCAGCAGTTTTGGGCAGTCGGTCTACGAGCAGTACTTC. This encodes CASSFGQSVYEQYF.

V is TRBV7-2 and J is TRBJ2-1, with 10 nucleotides matching TRBD2. CDR3 length: 17 residues. The germline CDR1 and CDR2 sequences are SGHTA and FQGNSA. Trimming cost V 3 bases and J 6 bases; bases outside gene matches: 11. The CDR3 DNA reads as TGTGCCAGCAGCTTGGGTCCAGCGGGGGGGCTGGGCAATGAGCAGTTCTTC. It yields the protein CASSLGPAGGLGNEQFF.

This clonotype was recorded a few times. The J gene is TRBJ1-5, the V gene TRBV29-1; tentative D call: TRBD1 (5 bases). This CDR3 has 13 residues. V was clipped by 6 bases and J by 4 bases, with 13 bases between them. CDR1 is SQVTM and CDR2 is ANQGSEA in the germline V gene. The CDR3 region is CSVSAGGNQPQHF. DNA for the CDR3: TGCAGCGTGTCCGCCGGGGGGAATCAGCCCCAGCATTTT.

The V gene is TRBV19, the J gene TRBJ2-5, with D maybe TRBD2 (6 bases). CDR3 length: 15 residues. The V and J ends lost 5 bases and 0 bases respectively, with 13 bases between them. Germline loops: CDR1 LNHDA, CDR2 SQIVND (reference sequence). The CDR3 DNA sequence: TGTGCCAGTAGTCAGGGACTTTCGTACCAAGAGACCCAGTACTTC. It translates to CASSQGLSYQETQYF.

This clonotype showed up many times. The chain has TRBV5-1 and TRBJ2-3, with 11 bases matching TRBD2. CDR1 is SGHRS and CDR2 is YFSETQ in the germline V gene. The CDR3 runs to 16 residues. The junction had 6 bases not matched to a gene; V was cut back by 4 bases and J by 2 bases. CDR3 DNA sequence: TGCGCCAGCAGCCCGGGGACTAGCGGAACCACAGATACGCAGTATTTT. It specifies CASSPGTSGTTDTQYF. The whole variable domain, filled in from reference TRBV5-1 and TRBJ2-3, reads KAGVTQTPRYLIKTRGQQVTLSCSPISGHRSVSWYQQTPGQGLQFLFEYFSETQRNKGNFPGRFSGRQFSNSRSEMNVSTLELGDSALYLCASSPGTSGTTDTQYFGPGTRLTVL.

This clonotype has a handful of counts. This chain links TRBV6-5 with TRBJ1-2; D unclear. The length of the CDR3 is 14 residues. The germline V gene has CDR1 MNHEY and CDR2 SVGAGI. With 0 bases removed from V and 4 bases from J, the gap between germline ends came to 9 bases. Written as DNA, the CDR3 is TGTGCCAGCAGTTACTCCGGTGCCTTCTATGGCTACACCTTC. Its protein is CASSYSGAFYGYTF.

The rearrangement uses TRBV5-1 and TRBJ2-1; D gene unclear. Germline V gene sequence: CDR1 SGHRS, CDR2 YFSETQ. Between the trimmed V and J ends, which lost 1 base and 9 bases, there was a span of 11 bases. The CDR3 is made up of 13 amino acids. CDR3 DNA sequence: TGCGCCAGCAGCTTGAAAGGCTGGGGTGAGCAGTTCTTC. Translated: CASSLKGWGEQFF.

This clonotype has at least ten counts. The rearrangement joins TRBV4-3 to TRBJ1-1; tentative D call: TRBD1 (5 bases). The CDR3 consists of 16 residues. Trimming pared 0 bases from V and 1 base from J, leaving 12 bases between. Germline V gene sequence: CDR1 LGHNA, CDR2 YSLEER. CDR3 sequence: CASSQDLRQQNTEAFF. As DNA, the CDR3 is TGCGCCAGCAGCCAAGATTTGAGACAGCAGAACACTGAAGCTTTCTTT.

The table lists this clonotype with a few counts. V and J are TRBV5-6 and TRBJ2-1; D uncertain. Looked up from germline, CDR1 is SGHDT and CDR2 is YYEEEE. The CDR3 covers 16 residues. Between the trimmed V and J ends, which lost 0 bases and 0 bases, there was a span of 10 bases. CDR3 loop: CASSLEAVSSYNEQFF. For the CDR3, the DNA is TGTGCCAGCAGCTTGGAGGCAGTCAGCTCCTACAATGAGCAGTTCTTC.

This chain connects TRBV12-3 or TRBV12-4 to TRBJ2-5, with 7 nucleotides matching TRBD1. Trimming took 5 bases from V and 3 from J; bases not matched to a gene: 3. There are 13 residues in the CDR3. The chain's CDR3 is CASSTGTEETQYF. DNA for the CDR3: TGTGCCAGCAGTACCGGGACAGAAGAGACCCAGTACTTC.

This clonotype was picked up a small number of times. The chain carries TRBV7-9 and TRBJ1-5; TRBD1 aligns across 7 bases. Germline CDR1 and CDR2: SEHNR and FQNEAQ (reference sequence). V trimming: 4 bases; J trimming: 3 bases; junction bases outside the gene matches: 6. The CDR3 totals 15 residues. Here the CDR3 reads CASSSGTAFNQPQHF. CDR3 bases: TGTGCCAGCAGCTCCGGGACAGCGTTCAATCAGCCCCAGCATTTT.

This clonotype was found many times. The chain links TRBV29-1 to TRBJ2-7; D is possibly TRBD2 (5 bases). The germline V gene has CDR1 SQVTM and CDR2 ANQGSEA. The V and J ends lost 4 bases and 2 bases respectively, with 9 bases between them. The CDR3 is 12 amino acids. DNA for the CDR3: TGCAGCGTTGTCGGGGAGCCCTACGAGCAGTACTTC. This gives the protein CSVVGEPYEQYF.

This clonotype was seen only a few times. This chain joins TRBV11-3 and TRBJ2-2; 12 bases line up with TRBD2. After removal of 4 bases from V and 7 bases from J, the junction contained 4 bases not matched to a gene. The CDR3 totals 15 residues. Germline CDR1 reads SGHNT; CDR2 reads YENEEA. CDR3 amino acids: CASSSRLAGVGELFF. DNA of the CDR3: TGTGCCAGCAGCTCTCGACTAGCGGGAGTCGGGGAGCTGTTTTTT.

The chain joins TRBV12-5 to TRBJ2-2; 9 positions agree with TRBD1. This CDR3 spans 17 amino acids. Germline CDR1 is LGHNT and CDR2 is FRNRAP. V lost 6 bases and J lost 3; bases outside the gene matches: 11. The CDR3 loop reads CASGYTPGQGYTGELFF. The DNA of the CDR3 is TGTGCTAGTGGATACACTCCGGGACAGGGCTACACCGGGGAGCTGTTTTTT.

This clonotype was detected many times. This chain uses TRBV7-6 with TRBJ2-7, with a weak D call TRBD1 (5 bases). Trimming pared 5 bases from V and 3 bases from J, leaving 11 bases between. This CDR3 spans 13 amino acids. Germline CDR1 and CDR2: SGHVS and FNYEAQ. This chain's CDR3 is CASSLSTDYEQYF. In DNA form, the CDR3 reads TGTGCCAGCAGCCTCTCGACAGACTACGAGCAGTACTTC. Full variable domain (rest looked up from reference TRBV7-6 and TRBJ2-7): GAGVSQSPRYKVTKRGQDVALRCDPISGHVSLYWYRQALGQGPEFLTYFNYEAQQDKSGLPNDRFSAERPEGSISTLTIQRTEQRDSAMYRCASSLSTDYEQYFGPGTRLTVT.

This clonotype appeared many times. The V call is TRBV29-1, the J call TRBJ2-5; D may be TRBD2 (5 bases). Trimming took 7 bases from V and 4 from J, leaving 13 bases between them. Germline assignment: CDR1 SQVTM and CDR2 ANQGSEA. This CDR3 has 12 amino acids. CDR3 sequence: CSGEVGVETQYF. The CDR3 DNA follows: TGCAGCGGAGAGGTGGGAGTAGAGACCCAGTACTTC.